This T cell receptor beta chain was found in a study of T-cell reconstitution after alpha-beta-depleted transplantation in children. This clonotype was found many times. For TCRbeta, the library was prepared with unique molecular identifiers. TCRdb reanalysed the PCR reads using MiXCR and keeps one entry per CDR3 protein. The sample records hundreds of thousands of distinct CDR3 sequences, approximately 16% being singletons. This receptor was taken from a human donor who donated a stem cell graft to a child with acute lymphoblastic leukemia. The sequencing here drew on PBMCs from the stem cell graft donor, taken from the stem cell graft.

The CDR3 DNA is TGTGCCATCACGCAGGGGATCGCGTCTGGGGCCAACGTCCTGACTTTC. Amino acid sequence: CAITQGIASGANVLTF. V usage is TRBV10-3 and J usage is TRBJ2-6, with D tentatively TRBD1 (6 bases). This CDR3 has 16 amino acids. Per the germline V gene, CDR1 is ENHRY and CDR2 is SYGVKD. Trimming removed 7 bases from V and 1 base from J, with 14 bases in between.